This record concerns one T cell receptor beta chain sequence. Its antigen is currently unknown. TCRdb keeps only in-frame clones here, not all; method: immunoSEQ multiplex PCR. The table records thousands of clones, roughly three quarters of them present only once. The sample belongs to a study of high-grade serous ovarian cancer treatment subgroups. Study-level results: These tumor repertoires lack spatial information from bulk sequencing. Different patients shared almost no repertoire; same-patient tumors shared roughly 0.11 to 0.85.

Tumor tissue was taken before any definitive surgery or chemotherapy was given. This CDR3 comprises 12 residues. Trimming took 2 bases from V and 8 from J, leaving 9 bases between them. Germline V lookup: CDR1 SGHAT, CDR2 FQNNGV. The TCR comes from a human donor with high-grade serous ovarian cancer. The sample consisted of tumor tissue. The chain employs TRBV11-2 and TRBJ1-2, with unresolved D. In DNA, the CDR3 is TGTGCCAGCAGCTTAAATCTCGGGGGCTACACCTTC. Its protein is CASSLNLGGYTF.